The 27 T cell receptor beta chains below all came from one sample that was sequenced in a study of T cells in Graves' hyperthyroidism and ophthalmopathy. TCR beta CDR3 regions were amplified from RNA transcripts. An initial round of RT-PCR targeting the TCR CDR3 relied on the HTBI primer set. MiXCR was run by TCRdb on the multiplex PCR reads, yielding one entry per CDR3 protein. The repertoire holds about 96,000 distinct CDR3 sequences, with under 65% as singletons. Sequencing was performed on blood. These receptors all stem from a woman aged 40 to 55 with Graves' hyperthyroidism.

This clonotype appeared once. Relative to the germline gene, one junction end is altered; a read error may explain this. The chain carries TRBV7-9 and TRBJ2-7; 7 bases are shared with TRBD1. CDR3 length equals 12 residues. The germline gives CDR1 SEHNR, CDR2 FQNEAQ (reference sequence). This CDR3 is CASSLNGQELYF. DNA for the CDR3: TGTGCCAGCAGCTTGAACGGACAGGAGCTGTACTTC.

The rearrangement joins TRBV7-2 to TRBJ2-5; weak D call: TRBD2 (6 bases). The V gene's germline CDR1 is SGHTA and CDR2 FQGNSA. The CDR3 totals 14 residues. V lost 5 bases and J 3 bases, leaving 13 bases between the germline ends. CDR3 sequence: CASSRVAGKETQYF. The CDR3 DNA is TGTGCCAGCAGCCGAGTGGCGGGGAAAGAGACCCAGTACTTC.

V is TRBV10-3 and J is TRBJ1-2; D not certain. The germline V and J ends were trimmed by 4 bases and 8 bases, with 14 bases remaining between them. This CDR3 is 13 amino acids long. CDR1 is ENHRY and CDR2 is SYGVKD in the germline V gene. The CDR3 DNA sequence: TGTGCCATCAGTGGGTTAGTTGACGGAGGCTACACCTTC. It specifies CAISGLVDGGYTF.

As concerns this clonotype: One base away lies a much larger clone, so this may be a sequencing read error. The V gene is TRBV12-3 or TRBV12-4, the J gene TRBJ1-4; weak D call: TRBD1 (5 bases). The CDR3 has 14 amino acids. The CDR3 nucleotides read TGTGCCAGCAGTTTACTCGGGGGTGGTGAAACACTGTTTTTT. Translation: CASSLLGGGETLFF.

The gene calls are TRBV20-1 and TRBJ1-1; perhaps TRBD1 as D (5 bases). The V gene lost 8 bases and the J gene lost 1 base, with 11 bases spanning the gap. The CDR3 is made up of 12 amino acids. Germline V gene data show CDR1 as DFQATT and CDR2 as SNEGSKA (reference sequence). The CDR3 sequence: CSSGTENTEAFF. In nucleotides, the CDR3 is TGCAGTTCCGGGACGGAGAACACTGAAGCTTTCTTT.

This clonotype was recorded many times. This chain connects TRBV12-3 or TRBV12-4 to TRBJ2-2; D uncertain. The germline V and J ends were trimmed by 5 bases and 3 bases, with 7 bases remaining between them. The CDR3 length is 13 residues. As DNA, the CDR3 is TGTGCCAGCAGTACACTTTACACCGGGGAGCTGTTTTTT. Its protein is CASSTLYTGELFF.

The V call is TRBV2, the J call TRBJ1-1, with 9 bases fitting TRBD1. Germline CDR1 is SNHLY and CDR2 is FYNNEI. CDR3 size: 15 residues. Germline trimming cut 4 bases from V and 4 bases from J; bases unmatched to any gene: 7. This CDR3 is CASSAPGTGFTEAFF. CDR3 nucleotide sequence: TGTGCCAGCAGTGCCCCCGGGACAGGGTTCACTGAAGCTTTCTTT.

This clonotype occurred a few times. The junction departs from the called germline gene at one end, perhaps through a read error. The V and J genes are TRBV14 and TRBJ2-7, with D possibly TRBD2 on 5 matching bases. The V gene's germline CDR1 is SGHDN and CDR2 FVKESK. This CDR3 contains 14 residues. The CDR3 protein is CASSQDYGGYERYF. As DNA, the CDR3 is TGTGCCAGCAGCCAAGATTACGGAGGTTACGAGCGGTACTTC.

The gene calls are TRBV24-1 and TRBJ1-2; D may be TRBD1 (6 bases). Deletions cut 5 bases from V and 4 bases from J, with 16 bases between. The germline V gene has CDR1 KGHDR and CDR2 SFDVKD. This CDR3 comprises 15 residues. In DNA, the CDR3 is TGTGCCACCAGTGCAAATGGGGGCCAGGGCTATGGCTACACCTTC. This encodes CATSANGGQGYGYTF.

This clonotype was seen many times. The chain is built from TRBV18 and TRBJ2-7, with 7 positions matching TRBD1. Trimming took 3 bases from V and 3 from J; bases not matched to a gene: 2. This CDR3 comprises 13 residues. Germline V gene data show CDR1 as KGHSH and CDR2 as LQKENI. CDR3 residues: CASSPGQSYEQYF. CDR3 DNA: TGTGCCAGCTCACCGGGACAGAGCTACGAGCAGTACTTC.

As regards this clonotype: Being one base from a much bigger clone, this may be a read error. This rearrangement joins TRBV20-1 to TRBJ2-7; tentatively, D is TRBD2 (5 bases). CDR1 and CDR2 from the germline V gene are DFQATT and SNEGSKA (reference sequence). V lost 1 base and J 6 bases, leaving 13 bases between the germline ends. This CDR3 spans 13 amino acids. The CDR3 coding sequence is TGCAGTGCTAGAGTAGCGAGTCCCTGCGAGCAGTACTTC. It encodes CSARVASPCEQYF.

This chain links TRBV20-1 with TRBJ2-3, with 7 bases matching TRBD2. After removal of 6 bases from V and 0 bases from J, the junction contained 9 bases not matched to a gene. Looked up from germline, CDR1 is DFQATT and CDR2 is SNEGSKA (reference sequence). This CDR3 is 15 amino acids long. In DNA, the CDR3 is TGCAGTGCGACGACTTGGGGAGGGAGCACAGATACGCAGTATTTT. Translated, it gives CSATTWGGSTDTQYF.

This sequence joins TRBV25-1 and TRBJ1-1; tentative D call: TRBD1 (5 bases). The CDR3 consists of 14 residues. In germline, CDR1 is MGHDK, CDR2 SYGVNS. V lost 6 bases to trimming and J lost 4 bases, with 15 bases between them. The DNA of the CDR3 is TGTGCCAGCAGGGCGGAGGGGATCGGCACTGAAGCTTTCTTT. Its protein is CASRAEGIGTEAFF.

To note about this clonotype: This could be a read error, since a much larger clone is one nucleotide away. It is likely a read error, because the conserved phenylalanine at the end of the CDR3 is missing. The chain employs TRBV12-3 or TRBV12-4 and TRBJ2-5, with D tentatively TRBD2 (5 bases). V lost 0 bases and J 2 bases, leaving 10 bases between the germline ends. CDR3 size: 15 residues. In DNA form, the CDR3 reads TGTGCCAGCAGTTTAGCGGGAGTTAGACAAGAGACCCAGTACCTC. It encodes CASSLAGVRQETQYL.

Many counts were recorded for this clonotype. CDR3 in amino acids: CSPIGTANYNSPLHF. CDR3 sequence (DNA): TGCAGTCCTATCGGGACTGCAAACTATAATTCACCCCTCCACTTT. V gene TRBV20-1 combines with J gene TRBJ1-6; TRBD1 is a possible D gene (5 bases). CDR1 and CDR2 from the germline V gene are DFQATT and SNEGSKA (reference sequence). This CDR3 region has 15 residues. The germline V and J ends were trimmed by 8 bases and 3 bases, with 17 bases remaining between them.

V usage is TRBV15 and J usage is TRBJ2-4; D is ambiguous. V gave up 1 base and J gave up 0 bases, with 13 bases separating them. This CDR3 has 17 amino acids. Germline loops: CDR1 LNHNV, CDR2 YYDKDF (reference sequence). The CDR3 bases are TGTGCCACCAGCAGAGTATGGCGAGAAGTAGCCAAAAACATTCAGTACTTC. Its translation: CATSRVWREVAKNIQYF.

This rearrangement joins TRBV7-9 to TRBJ1-5; D gene uncertain. This CDR3 comprises 17 residues. With 5 bases removed from V and 7 bases from J, the gap between germline ends came to 24 bases. The V gene's germline CDR1 is SEHNR and CDR2 FQNEAQ (reference sequence). The CDR3 bases are TGTGCCAGCAGCCCGGAAGAGGGCGTCGGAATTCGGCAGCCCCAGCATTTT. Protein sequence: CASSPEEGVGIRQPQHF.

The chain couples TRBV29-1 to TRBJ1-1; the D gene is possibly TRBD1 (5 bases). Germline V lookup: CDR1 SQVTM, CDR2 ANQGSEA. Trimming removed 4 bases from V and 14 bases from J, with 23 bases in between. This CDR3 contains 13 residues. CDR3 bases: TGCAGCGTTGGACTCCGGGGGAGCGGGGGAGCCTTCTTT. It translates to CSVGLRGSGGAFF.

This clonotype was detected many times. The chain employs TRBV4-2 and TRBJ2-5; 11 positions agree with TRBD2. Losses at the gene ends were 1 base for V and 5 bases for J; bases not matched to a gene: 6. CDR3 length: 16 residues. The germline CDR1 and CDR2 sequences are LGHNA and YNFKEQ. The CDR3 region is CASSQGETSGKETQYF. The CDR3, as DNA: TGTGCCAGCAGCCAAGGGGAGACTAGCGGGAAGGAGACCCAGTACTTC.

The chain links TRBV7-2 to TRBJ2-5, with a possible D match to TRBD2 (6 bases). The V gene lost 5 bases and the J gene lost 1 base, with 17 bases spanning the gap. The CDR3 covers 16 residues. Germline values: CDR1 SGHTA, CDR2 FQGNSA. The CDR3 sequence is CASSTKGPGGQETQYF. DNA of the CDR3: TGTGCCAGCAGCACGAAGGGCCCCGGGGGCCAAGAGACCCAGTACTTC. Drawing the rest from reference TRBV7-2 and TRBJ2-5, the complete variable domain is GAGVSQSPSNKVTEKGKDVELRCDPISGHTALYWYRQSLGQGLEFLIYFQGNSAPDKSGLPSDRFSAERTGGSVSTLTIQRTQQEDSAVYLCASSTKGPGGQETQYFGPGTRLLVL.

This clonotype was detected ten times or more. The gene calls are TRBV19 and TRBJ2-7; D is perhaps TRBD2 (5 bases). Germline CDR1 and CDR2: LNHDA and SQIVND (reference sequence). The CDR3 length is 15 residues. Between the trimmed V and J ends, which lost 5 bases and 0 bases, there was a span of 14 bases. The CDR3, as DNA: TGTGCCAGTAGTTCCCTTGAGGGTCACTCCTACGAGCAGTACTTC. Its translation is CASSSLEGHSYEQYF.

This clonotype was counted many times. This chain connects TRBV6-6 to TRBJ1-4; D remains ambiguous. The CDR3 contains 14 residues. Trimming took 6 bases from V and 5 from J, leaving 13 bases between them. Germline V gene sequence: CDR1 MNHNY, CDR2 SVGAGI (reference sequence). The CDR3 sequence is CASRGIGKNEKLFF. The CDR3 nucleotides are TGTGCCAGCAGGGGCATCGGGAAGAATGAAAAACTGTTTTTT.

Ten or more counts support this clonotype. The chain recombines TRBV20-1 with TRBJ1-6; no clear D gene. The V gene lost 6 bases and the J gene lost 4 bases, with 22 bases spanning the gap. This CDR3 has 17 amino acids. The germline V gene has CDR1 DFQATT and CDR2 SNEGSKA (reference sequence). The CDR3: CSAQGSVVPVYNSPLHF. CDR3 in DNA: TGCAGTGCCCAAGGCTCTGTGGTGCCAGTTTATAATTCACCCCTCCACTTT.

The sample holds many counts of this clonotype. The chain employs TRBV10-3 and TRBJ2-3; 12 positions agree with TRBD2. Germline trimming cut 10 bases from V and 3 bases from J; bases unmatched to any gene: 8. CDR3 size: 15 residues. CDR1 and CDR2 from the germline V gene are ENHRY and SYGVKD. The CDR3 is CASHPTSGSTDTQYF. For the CDR3, the DNA is TGTGCCAGCCATCCGACTAGCGGGAGTACAGATACGCAGTATTTT.

The rearrangement uses TRBV20-1 and TRBJ1-2, with D perhaps matching TRBD1 (5 bases). Trimming took off 6 bases at V and 8 bases at J, with 10 bases between the two ends. The CDR3 sequence is 10 residues long. The germline gives CDR1 DFQATT, CDR2 SNEGSKA (reference sequence). The CDR3, as DNA: TGCAGTGCCGAAGAGGGGGGCTACACCTTC. It translates to CSAEEGGYTF.

This clonotype was recorded a few times. In nucleotides, the CDR3 is TGTGCTAGTGGTTTTCGGACAGGCTACGAGCAGTACTTC. Translated: CASGFRTGYEQYF. J is TRBJ2-7 and V is TRBV12-5; TRBD1 aligns across 7 bases. The CDR3 runs to 13 residues. V gave up 3 bases and J gave up 3 bases; unmatched junction bases: 2. Per germline, CDR1 LGHNT and CDR2 FRNRAP.

V and J are TRBV29-1 and TRBJ1-1; TRBD1 aligns across 9 bases. Germline V gene data show CDR1 as SQVTM and CDR2 as ANQGSEA. The CDR3 length is 18 residues. The junction had 17 bases not matched to a gene; V was cut back by 0 bases and J by 6 bases. Here the CDR3 reads CSVEDPGALWTGDAEAFF. CDR3 in DNA: TGCAGCGTTGAAGATCCGGGCGCGCTCTGGACAGGGGACGCTGAAGCTTTCTTT.